In this sample, the clone carrying this T cell receptor beta chain turned up many times. The antigen remains undetermined. TCR beta CDR3 regions were amplified from RNA transcripts. Carried out on the TCR CDR3, a first-round RT-PCR used the HTBI primer set. TCRdb reanalysed the multiplex PCR reads using MiXCR and keeps one entry per CDR3 protein. The table lists fewer than 400,000 distinct CDR3 sequences, more than 13% of them singletons. The V end lost 4 bases, the J end lost 4 bases, and 13 bases lay between the germline ends. Germline values: CDR1 SEHNR, CDR2 FQNEAQ (reference sequence). The CDR3 spans 14 residues. This sample stems from a study of T cells in Graves' hyperthyroidism and ophthalmopathy. Notes on the study in general: The model forecast ophthalmopathy, anticipating it by a median around 6.5 months before onset. By a 13 V-J model, ophthalmopathy was set apart from stable hyperthyroidism. Blood also held most thyroid clonotypes expanded beyond 0.001.

Criteria for exclusion of patients were uncontrolled infection, other autoimmune disease, pregnancy or lactation. Sequencing was performed on blood. This TCR was recovered from a man aged 45-60 years with Graves' ophthalmopathy. The chain carries TRBV7-9 and TRBJ1-1; D is unresolved. Written as DNA, the CDR3 is TGTGCCAGCAGCTCCTCCCGTGGAGGCACTGAAGCTTTCTTT. This codes for CASSSSRGGTEAFF. The full variable domain, in which reference TRBV7-9 and TRBJ1-1 provide the parts outside the CDR3, is DTGVSQNPRHKITKRGQNVTFRCDPISEHNRLYWYRQTLGQGPEFLTYFQNEAQLEKSRLLSDRFSAERPKGSFSTLEIQRTEQGDSAMYLCASSSSRGGTEAFFGQGTRLTVV.